This is a list of T cell receptor beta chains from one sample in a study of beta chain features in type 1 diabetes. TCRdb's copy holds only in-frame clones and misses some; the assay was immunoSEQ multiplex PCR. Of about 110,000 clones listed, under 40% are singletons. The sample comprised stem cell memory CD4+ T cells from blood. Receptor source: a woman between 18 and 29 years old in good health. The CDR3 runs from the conserved cysteine through the conserved F or W. The D gene is left open where the match is weak. Only part of the rows carry a size: once, few, many, or a class if the clone is expanded.

D gene	clone size	V gene	J gene	CDR3 DNA	CDR3 protein
.	.	TRBV21-1	TRBJ2-1	TGTGCCAGCAGCAACCGGGAGGATTCCTACAATGAGCAGTTCTTC	CASSNREDSYNEQFF
.	few	TRBV10-3	TRBJ1-1	TGTGCCATCAGTGAGACCGGGACTAAAGCTTTCTTT	CAISETGTKAFF
.	.	TRBV5-1	TRBJ2-7	TGCGCCAGCAGCTTGGTTCTGGGGGCCGCCTACGAGCAGTACTTC	CASSLVLGAAYEQYF
TRBD2	.	TRBV29-1	TRBJ2-7	TGCAGCGCCTCCCGGACTAGCGGGAGGGCCCCCTACTACGAGCAGTACTTC	CSASRTSGRAPYYEQYF
.	.	TRBV18	TRBJ1-5	TGTGCCAGCTCCCTCGGGGGTTCTCGGAATCAGCCCCAGCATTTT	CASSLGGSRNQPQHF
.	.	TRBV30	TRBJ1-1	TGTGCCTGGAGTGTACATAAGGGGACTGAAGCTTTCTTT	CAWSVHKGTEAFF
.	.	TRBV7-3	TRBJ1-1	TGTGCCAGCAGCCCTGGCCAGGGGGAAGCTTTCTTT	CASSPGQGEAFF
TRBD2	few	TRBV6-6	TRBJ2-1	TGTGCCAGCAGGGAGGGACTAGCGGGGTTAAAAGAGCAGTTCTTC	CASREGLAGLKEQFF
TRBD1	few	TRBV28	TRBJ2-7	TGTGCCACGTCGGGACAGGGGGCGACCGAGCAGTACTTC	CATSGQGATEQYF
.	once	TRBV9	TRBJ1-2	TGTGCCAGCAGCGTAGGACGAGTCTCAAGCGGGGGCTACACCTTC	CASSVGRVSSGGYTF
.	.	TRBV6-1	TRBJ1-3	TGTGCCAGCAGTGAAGCAAGGGGCAGTTCTGGAAACACCATATATTTT	CASSEARGSSGNTIYF
.	few	TRBV19	TRBJ2-5	TGTGCCAGTAGTACCACAGGGACGGGGGAGACCCAGTACTTC	CASSTTGTGETQYF
.	.	TRBV7-6	TRBJ2-5	TGTGCCAGCAGCTTAGGAGGTAGCTGGGTTGAGACCCAGTACTTC	CASSLGGSWVETQYF
.	.	TRBV25-1	TRBJ1-4	TGTGCCAGCAGTGAGGGCTGGGCAGCTAATGAAAAACTGTTTTTT	CASSEGWAANEKLFF
.	.	TRBV4-1	TRBJ2-1	TGCGCCAGCAGCCAAACAGGGAATGAGCAGTTCTTC	CASSQTGNEQFF
.	.	TRBV9	TRBJ1-3	TGTGCCAGCAGCGTAGCCGGGGCTGGAAACACCATATATTTT	CASSVAGAGNTIYF
.	.	TRBV21-1	TRBJ1-5	TGTGCCAGCACCAACCCCCGGGACAGGGGACTGAATAGCAATCAGCCCCAGCATTTT	CASTNPRDRGLNSNQPQHF
.	.	TRBV10-3	TRBJ1-2	TGTGCCATCAGTGAGTCGGCAGGGCTGGTCTATGGCTACACCTTC	CAISESAGLVYGYTF
.	.	TRBV28	TRBJ1-4	TGTGCCAGCAGTTTTACTTTTAACGAAAAACTGTTTTTT	CASSFTFNEKLFF
.	.	TRBV4-2	TRBJ2-3	TGTGCCAGCAGCCGCTTACTAGGCCATACCACAGATACGCAGTATTTT	CASSRLLGHTTDTQYF